This T cell receptor beta chain was identified during a study of shared clonotypes between healthy human individuals. Positively selected for CCR7, the CD45RO-negative cells used as naive CD8 cells excluded terminally differentiated effector memory CD45RA+ cells. Measured with immunoSEQ multiplex PCR; TCRdb has only the in-frame clones, and not every one. The sample consists of about 2.1 million clones, about 92% of them appearing once. CDR1 MGHDK and CDR2 SYGVNS come from the germline V gene. V lost 3 bases to trimming and J lost 2 bases, with 14 bases between them. The CDR3 extends over 16 amino acids.

What was sequenced was naive CD8+ T cells from PBMCs. The chain combines TRBV25-1 with TRBJ1-5, with D perhaps TRBD1 (5 bases). The sequence was obtained from a man aged 18 to 30 in good health. Some clones in this sample may be carry-over from other donors' samples. CDR3 DNA: TGTGCCAGCAGTGACGGCCAGGGAAGGGGCAATCAGCCCCAGCATTTT. This gives the protein CASSDGQGRGNQPQHF.